This T cell receptor beta chain was observed in a study of T cell repertoires in ileal Crohn's disease. Clones were sequenced by immunoSEQ multiplex PCR, and TCRdb holds only the in-frame ones, with some missing. The sample consists of several thousand clones, approximately 91% of them appearing once. Between the trimmed V and J ends, which lost 0 bases and 9 bases, there was a span of 9 bases. Germline V gene sequence: CDR1 MNHEY, CDR2 SVGAGI. The CDR3 has 13 residues. Sequencing was performed on ileal tissue. The receptor was isolated from an adult with Crohn's disease. The V call is TRBV6-5, the J call TRBJ1-5, with D unresolved. The CDR3 DNA sequence: TGTGCCAGCAGTTACTCGTGGGCGGGGCCCCAGCATTTT. Translated: CASSYSWAGPQHF.